These 2 T cell receptor beta chains were all obtained from the same sample, sequenced in a study of blood T cell repertoires in COVID-19. Using immunoSEQ multiplex PCR, the repertoire was profiled, and TCRdb retains in-frame clones only, with some absent. The sample holds about 190,000 clones, 80% seen once. The source material was peripheral blood. These receptors were collected from a man in his sixties with acute or convalescent COVID-19.

A few counts support this clone. The V and J genes are TRBV12-3 or TRBV12-4 and TRBJ1-1; no reliable D call. The CDR3 runs to 13 residues. V was pared by 3 bases and J by 1 base, with 6 bases between. CDR3 DNA: TGTGCCAGCAGTTTTGCGCCGAACACTGAAGCTTTCTTT. The encoded protein is CASSFAPNTEAFF.

The chain employs TRBV2 and TRBJ2-1; 8 nucleotides agree with TRBD2. The CDR3 contains 14 residues. Germline V gives CDR1 SNHLY, CDR2 FYNNEI. V lost 3 bases to trimming and J lost 9 bases; unmatched junction nucleotides: 7. CDR3 nucleotides: TGTGCCAGCAGTGAGTCAGCGGGAGAATCTGAGCAGTTCTTC. This gives the protein CASSESAGESEQFF.